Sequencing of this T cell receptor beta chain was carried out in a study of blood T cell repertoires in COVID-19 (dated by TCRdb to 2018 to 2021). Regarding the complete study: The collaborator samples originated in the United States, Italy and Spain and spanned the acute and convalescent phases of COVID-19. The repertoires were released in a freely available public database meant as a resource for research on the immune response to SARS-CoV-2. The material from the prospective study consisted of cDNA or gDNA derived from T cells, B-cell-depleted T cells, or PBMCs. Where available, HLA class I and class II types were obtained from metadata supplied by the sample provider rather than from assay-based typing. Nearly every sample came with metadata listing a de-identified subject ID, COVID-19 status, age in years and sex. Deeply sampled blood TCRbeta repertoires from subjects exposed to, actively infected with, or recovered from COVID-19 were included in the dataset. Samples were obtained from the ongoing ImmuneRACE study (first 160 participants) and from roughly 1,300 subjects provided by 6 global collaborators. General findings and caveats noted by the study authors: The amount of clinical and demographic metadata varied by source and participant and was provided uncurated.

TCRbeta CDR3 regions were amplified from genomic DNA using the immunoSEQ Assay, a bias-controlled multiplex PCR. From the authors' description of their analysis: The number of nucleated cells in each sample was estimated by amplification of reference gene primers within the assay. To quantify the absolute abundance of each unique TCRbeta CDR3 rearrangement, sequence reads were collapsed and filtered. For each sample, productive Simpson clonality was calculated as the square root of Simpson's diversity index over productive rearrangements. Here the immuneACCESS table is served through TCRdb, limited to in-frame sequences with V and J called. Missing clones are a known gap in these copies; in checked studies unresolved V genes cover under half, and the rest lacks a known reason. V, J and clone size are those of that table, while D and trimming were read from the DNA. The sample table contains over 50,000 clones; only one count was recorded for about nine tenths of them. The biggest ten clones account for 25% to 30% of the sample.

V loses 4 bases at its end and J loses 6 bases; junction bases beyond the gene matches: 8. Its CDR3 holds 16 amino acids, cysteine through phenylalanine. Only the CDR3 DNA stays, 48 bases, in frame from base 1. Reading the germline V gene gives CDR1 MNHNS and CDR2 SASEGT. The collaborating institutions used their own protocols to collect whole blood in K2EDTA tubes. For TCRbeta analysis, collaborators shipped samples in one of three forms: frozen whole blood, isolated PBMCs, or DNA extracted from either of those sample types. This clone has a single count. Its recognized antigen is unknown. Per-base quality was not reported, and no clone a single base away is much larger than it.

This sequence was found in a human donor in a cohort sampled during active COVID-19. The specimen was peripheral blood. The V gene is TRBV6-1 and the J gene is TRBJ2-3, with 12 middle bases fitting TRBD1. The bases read TGTGCCAGCAGTGCCTCCGGGACAGGGGGCTCGGATACGCAGTATTTT. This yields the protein CASSASGTGGSDTQYF.